This T cell receptor beta chain stems from a study of blood T cells in healthy people across ages. On the study more broadly: Researchers report that template switching captured about one barcoded beta molecule per two T cells.

PBMCs, at least 6.5 million per sample, were isolated. It was with a sample-barcoded 5' primer and a J-beta primer mix that a second PCR of about 6 to 12 cycles was run. TCRdb reprocessed the 5' RACE reads with MiXCR, giving one entry per CDR3 protein. The table shows about 1,000,000 distinct CDR3 sequences, with 45% occurring only once. Trimming left V 5 bases short and J 7 bases short, with 12 bases between. The CDR3 has 13 amino acids. Germline V gene lookup returns CDR1 MNHNS and CDR2 SASEGT. This clonotype was seen once. The antigen remains unidentified. The study, taken as a whole, reports: When set beside aged donors, long-lived donors presented more naive CD4+ cells and higher diversity. Diversity of TCR beta per million T cells declined in a roughly linear way with age.

The sequence derives from an older woman in good health. The chain carries TRBV6-1 and TRBJ2-1; D is unclear. Sequenced: blood. The CDR3 DNA reads TGTGCCAGCAGTCCTCCCCACCGGAATGAGCAGTTCTTC. Its protein product is CASSPPHRNEQFF.